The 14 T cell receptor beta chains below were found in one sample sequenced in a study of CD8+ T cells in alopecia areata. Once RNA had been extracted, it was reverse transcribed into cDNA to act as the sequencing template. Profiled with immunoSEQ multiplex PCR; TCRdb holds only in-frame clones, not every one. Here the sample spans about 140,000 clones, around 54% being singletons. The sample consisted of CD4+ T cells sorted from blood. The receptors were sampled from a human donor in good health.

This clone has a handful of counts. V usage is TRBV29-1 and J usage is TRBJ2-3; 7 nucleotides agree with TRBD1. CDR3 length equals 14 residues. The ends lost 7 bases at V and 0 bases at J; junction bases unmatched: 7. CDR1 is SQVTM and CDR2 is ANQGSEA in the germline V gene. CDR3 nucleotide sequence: TGCAGCGCTAAGCGGACAGGTAGCACAGATACGCAGTATTTT. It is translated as CSAKRTGSTDTQYF.

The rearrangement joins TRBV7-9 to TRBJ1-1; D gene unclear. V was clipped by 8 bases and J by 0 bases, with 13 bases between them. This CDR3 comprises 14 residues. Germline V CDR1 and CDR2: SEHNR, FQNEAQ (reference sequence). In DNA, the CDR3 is TGTGCCAGCCAGCTTAGGGAACTGAACACTGAAGCTTTCTTT. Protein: CASQLRELNTEAFF.

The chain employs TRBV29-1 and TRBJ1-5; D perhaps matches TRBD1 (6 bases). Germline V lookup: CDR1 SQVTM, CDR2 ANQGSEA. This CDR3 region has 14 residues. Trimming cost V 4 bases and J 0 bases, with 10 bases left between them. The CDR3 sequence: CSVADSHSNQPQHF. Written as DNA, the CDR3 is TGCAGCGTTGCGGACAGCCATAGCAATCAGCCCCAGCATTTT.

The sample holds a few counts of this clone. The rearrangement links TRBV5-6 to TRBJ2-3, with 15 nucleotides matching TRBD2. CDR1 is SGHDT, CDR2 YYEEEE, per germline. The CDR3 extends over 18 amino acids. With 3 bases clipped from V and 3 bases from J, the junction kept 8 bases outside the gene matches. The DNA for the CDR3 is TGTGCCAGCAGCTCCCCGGGACTAGCGGGAGGTCGGACAGATACGCAGTATTTT. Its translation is CASSSPGLAGGRTDTQYF.

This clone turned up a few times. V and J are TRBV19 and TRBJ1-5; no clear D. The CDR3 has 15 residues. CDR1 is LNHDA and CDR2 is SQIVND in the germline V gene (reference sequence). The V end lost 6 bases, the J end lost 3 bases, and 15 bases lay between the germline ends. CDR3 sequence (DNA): TGTGCCAGTAGCTTACTAGTAGCTCCCAATCAGCCCCAGCATTTT. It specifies CASSLLVAPNQPQHF. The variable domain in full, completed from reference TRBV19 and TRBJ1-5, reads DGGITQSPKYLFRKEGQNVTLSCEQNLNHDAMYWYRQDPGQGLRLIYYSQIVNDFQKGDIAEGYSVSREKKESFPLTVTSAQKNPTAFYLCASSLLVAPNQPQHFGDGTRLSIL.

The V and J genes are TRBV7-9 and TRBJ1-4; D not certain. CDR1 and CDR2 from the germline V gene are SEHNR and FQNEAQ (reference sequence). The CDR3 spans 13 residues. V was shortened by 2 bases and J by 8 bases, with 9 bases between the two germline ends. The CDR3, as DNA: TGTGCCAGCAGCTTAAGGGCCGGCGAAAAACTGTTTTTT. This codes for CASSLRAGEKLFF.

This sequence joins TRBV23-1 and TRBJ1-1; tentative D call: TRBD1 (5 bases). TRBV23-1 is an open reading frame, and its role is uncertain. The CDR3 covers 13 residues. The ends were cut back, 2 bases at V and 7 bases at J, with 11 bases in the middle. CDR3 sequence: CASSQPGPDEAFF. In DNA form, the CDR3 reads TGCGCCAGCAGTCAACCGGGACCGGATGAAGCTTTCTTT.

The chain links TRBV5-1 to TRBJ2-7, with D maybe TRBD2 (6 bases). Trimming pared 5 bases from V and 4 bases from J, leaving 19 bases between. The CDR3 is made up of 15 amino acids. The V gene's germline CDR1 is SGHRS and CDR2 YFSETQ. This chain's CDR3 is CASRERDSFAYEQYF. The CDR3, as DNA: TGCGCCAGCAGGGAACGGGACTCCTTCGCATACGAGCAGTACTTC.

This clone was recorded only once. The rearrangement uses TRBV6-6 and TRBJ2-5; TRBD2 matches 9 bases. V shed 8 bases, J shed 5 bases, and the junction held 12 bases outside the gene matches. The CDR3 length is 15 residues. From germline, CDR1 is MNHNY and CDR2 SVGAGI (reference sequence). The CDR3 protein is CASGRLGGRGETQYF. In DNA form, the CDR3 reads TGTGCCAGCGGACGACTCGGCGGGAGGGGGGAGACCCAGTACTTC.

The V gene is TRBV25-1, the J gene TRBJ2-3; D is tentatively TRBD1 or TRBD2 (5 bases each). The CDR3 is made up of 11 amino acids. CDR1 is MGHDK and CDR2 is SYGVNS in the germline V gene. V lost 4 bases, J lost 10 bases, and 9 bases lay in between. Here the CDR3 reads CASSGGDPQYF. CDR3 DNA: TGTGCCAGCAGTGGAGGGGACCCGCAGTATTTT.

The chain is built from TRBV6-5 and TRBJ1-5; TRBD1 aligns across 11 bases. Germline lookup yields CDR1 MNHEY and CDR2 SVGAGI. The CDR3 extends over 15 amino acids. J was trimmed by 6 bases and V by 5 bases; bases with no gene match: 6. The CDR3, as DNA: TGTGCCAGCAGTGCGACCGGGACAGGGGGTCAGCCCCAGCATTTT. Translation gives CASSATGTGGQPQHF.

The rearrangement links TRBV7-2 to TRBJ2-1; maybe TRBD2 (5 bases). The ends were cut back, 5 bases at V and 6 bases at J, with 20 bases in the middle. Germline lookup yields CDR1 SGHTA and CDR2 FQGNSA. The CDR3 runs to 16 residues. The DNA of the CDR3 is TGTGCCAGCAGCCCAGCGGACTGGAAGCAAAGCAATGAGCAGTTCTTC. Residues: CASSPADWKQSNEQFF.

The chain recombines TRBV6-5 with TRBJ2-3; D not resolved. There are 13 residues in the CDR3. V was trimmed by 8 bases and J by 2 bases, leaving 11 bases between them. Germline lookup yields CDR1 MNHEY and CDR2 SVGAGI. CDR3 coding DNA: TGTGCCAGCTGGGTAAAGATCACAGATACGCAGTATTTT. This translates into CASWVKITDTQYF.

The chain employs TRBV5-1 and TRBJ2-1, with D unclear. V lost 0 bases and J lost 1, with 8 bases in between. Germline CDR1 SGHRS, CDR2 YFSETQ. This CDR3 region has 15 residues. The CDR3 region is CASSLGLGSYNEQFF. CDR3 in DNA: TGCGCCAGCAGCTTGGGGCTCGGGTCCTACAATGAGCAGTTCTTC. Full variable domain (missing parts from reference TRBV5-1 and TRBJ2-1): KAGVTQTPRYLIKTRGQQVTLSCSPISGHRSVSWYQQTPGQGLQFLFEYFSETQRNKGNFPGRFSGRQFSNSRSEMNVSTLELGDSALYLCASSLGLGSYNEQFFGPGTRLTVL.